One sample yielded the 8 T cell receptor beta chains listed below, sequenced in a study of Ad26.COV2.S vaccination and SARS-CoV-2 variants. Profiling relied on immunoSEQ multiplex PCR, and the TCRdb table lists in-frame clones only, not all of them. The sample yields 180,000 or so clones, 70% to 90% seen once. Sequenced material: peripheral blood, taken after recovery from COVID-19. The receptors here all came from a human donor who had recovered from COVID-19.

This CDR3 reads CASSLAGQGAETQYF. CDR3 DNA sequence: TGTGCCAGCAGCTTAGCCGGACAGGGGGCAGAGACCCAGTACTTC. This chain uses TRBV13 with TRBJ2-5; 11 bases are a match to TRBD1. J gave up 4 bases and V 1 base, and 2 bases lay outside the gene matches. This CDR3 contains 15 residues. CDR1 and CDR2 from the germline V gene are PRHDT and FYEKMQ (reference sequence).

The rearrangement links TRBV18 to TRBJ2-2, with D unresolved. Germline assignment: CDR1 KGHSH and CDR2 LQKENI. The V and J ends lost 3 bases and 5 bases respectively, with 19 bases between them. CDR3 size: 17 residues. Here the CDR3 DNA reads TGTGCCAGCTCACCCGGCTCCCATCCTCTTGAGACCGGGGAGCTGTTTTTT. This codes for CASSPGSHPLETGELFF.

This clone was detected only a few times. The rearrangement links TRBV7-8 to TRBJ2-2; D unclear. This CDR3 spans 14 amino acids. Between the trimmed V and J ends, which lost 5 bases and 6 bases, there was a span of 13 bases. Germline V lookup: CDR1 SGHVS, CDR2 FQNEAQ. This CDR3 reads CASSPQILPGELFF. In DNA form, the CDR3 reads TGTGCCAGCAGCCCCCAGATTCTTCCCGGGGAGCTGTTTTTT.

The V call is TRBV19, the J call TRBJ2-1; tentative D call: TRBD2 (5 bases). The CDR3 is 14 amino acids. The germline CDR1 and CDR2 sequences are LNHDA and SQIVND (reference sequence). Trimming cost V 5 bases and J 5 bases, with 13 bases left between them. CDR3 in amino acids: CASSFRSGDNEQFF. The CDR3 bases are TGTGCCAGTAGTTTCCGGAGCGGCGACAATGAGCAGTTCTTC.

The genes are TRBV4-2 and TRBJ2-2, with 8 positions matching TRBD2. Trimming cost V 3 bases and J 0 bases; bases outside gene matches: 3. Per the germline V gene, CDR1 is LGHNA and CDR2 is YNFKEQ. The CDR3 spans 16 residues. The CDR3 loop reads CASSHLAGTNTGELFF. CDR3 nucleotide sequence: TGTGCCAGCAGCCACTTAGCGGGGACGAACACCGGGGAGCTGTTTTTT.

V usage is TRBV3-1 (or the pseudogene TRBV3-2) and J usage is TRBJ2-7, with D maybe TRBD1 (5 bases). V dropped 3 bases and J dropped 7 bases, with 7 bases sitting between them. CDR3 length equals 11 residues. Germline lookup yields CDR1 LGHDT and CDR2 YNNKEL (reference sequence). DNA for the CDR3: TGTGCCAGCAGCCATAACAGGGAGCAGTACTTC. This translates into CASSHNREQYF.

This chain joins TRBV7-3 and TRBJ2-6, with D tentatively TRBD1 (5 bases). Trimming pared 5 bases from V and 2 bases from J, leaving 10 bases between. Germline V CDR1 and CDR2: SGHTA, FQGTGA. This CDR3 spans 15 amino acids. In DNA, the CDR3 is TGTGCCAGCAGCCCAGGGTGGGCTGGGGCCAACGTCCTGACTTTC. This sequence encodes CASSPGWAGANVLTF. The full variable domain, with the rest looked up from reference TRBV7-3 and TRBJ2-6, is GAGVSQTPSNKVTEKGKYVELRCDPISGHTALYWYRQSLGQGPEFLIYFQGTGAADDSGLPNDRFFAVRPEGSVSTLKIQRTERGDSAVYLCASSPGWAGANVLTFGAGSRLTVL.

CDR3 residues: CASGGQNSYNEQFF. The CDR3 DNA follows: TGTGCCAGCGGCGGACAGAATAGCTACAATGAGCAGTTCTTC. The chain has TRBV11-2 and TRBJ2-1, with a tentative D call TRBD1 (6 bases). CDR1 and CDR2 (germline): SGHAT, FQNNGV. V was pared by 8 bases and J by 3 bases, with 14 bases between. The CDR3 sequence is 14 residues long.